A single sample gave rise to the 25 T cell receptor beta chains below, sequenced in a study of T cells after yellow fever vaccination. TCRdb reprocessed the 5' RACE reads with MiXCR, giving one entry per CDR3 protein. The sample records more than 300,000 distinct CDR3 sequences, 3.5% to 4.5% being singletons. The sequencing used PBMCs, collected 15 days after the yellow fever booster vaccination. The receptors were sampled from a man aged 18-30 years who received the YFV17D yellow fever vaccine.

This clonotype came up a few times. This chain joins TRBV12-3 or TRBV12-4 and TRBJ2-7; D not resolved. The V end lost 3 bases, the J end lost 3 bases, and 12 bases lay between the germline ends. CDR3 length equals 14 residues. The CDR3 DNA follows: TGTGCCAGCAGTTTCTCGGTTAAACGCTACGAGCAGTACGTC. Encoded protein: CASSFSVKRYEQYV.

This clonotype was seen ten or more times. The DNA of the CDR3 is TGTGCCAGCAGTCCGGGGCTCCCCCAAGGTCAGCCCCAGCATTTT. Amino acid sequence: CASSPGLPQGQPQHF. The chain has TRBV6-1 and TRBJ1-5, with a tentative D call TRBD1 (5 bases). V was pared by 5 bases and J by 6 bases, with 17 bases between. This CDR3 has 15 residues. Germline CDR1 is MNHNS and CDR2 is SASEGT.

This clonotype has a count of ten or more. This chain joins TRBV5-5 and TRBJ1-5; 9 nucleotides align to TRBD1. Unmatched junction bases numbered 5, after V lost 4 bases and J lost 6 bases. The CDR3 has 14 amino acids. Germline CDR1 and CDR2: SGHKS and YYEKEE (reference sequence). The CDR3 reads CASSPGTGIQPQHF. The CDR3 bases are TGTGCCAGCAGCCCTGGGACAGGGATTCAGCCCCAGCATTTT.

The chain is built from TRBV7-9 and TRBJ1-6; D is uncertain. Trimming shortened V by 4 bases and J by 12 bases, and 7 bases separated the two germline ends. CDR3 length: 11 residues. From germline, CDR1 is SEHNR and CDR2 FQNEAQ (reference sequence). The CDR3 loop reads CASSSSGPLHF. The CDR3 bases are TGTGCCAGCAGCTCGTCCGGACCCCTCCACTTT.

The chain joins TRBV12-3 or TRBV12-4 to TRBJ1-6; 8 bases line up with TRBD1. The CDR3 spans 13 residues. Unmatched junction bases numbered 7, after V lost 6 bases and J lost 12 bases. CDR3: CASRGQGGLPLHF. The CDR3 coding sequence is TGTGCCAGCAGAGGACAGGGTGGATTACCCCTCCACTTT.

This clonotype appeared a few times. DNA for the CDR3: TGTGCCAGCTGGGACACGTCTGAAGCTTTCTTT. Translation gives CASWDTSEAFF. The J gene is TRBJ1-1, the V gene TRBV7-2, with D possibly matching TRBD1 (6 bases). CDR1 and CDR2 (germline): SGHTA, FQGNSA. The CDR3 runs 11 residues. Trimming pared 8 bases from V and 6 bases from J, leaving 10 bases between.

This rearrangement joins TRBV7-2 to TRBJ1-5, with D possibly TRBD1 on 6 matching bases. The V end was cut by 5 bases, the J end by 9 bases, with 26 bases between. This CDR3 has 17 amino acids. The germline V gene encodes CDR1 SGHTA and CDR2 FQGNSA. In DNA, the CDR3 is TGTGCCAGCAGCGGGGGGGCAGGGGCCAAACGCGATCGGCCCCAGCATTTT. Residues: CASSGGAGAKRDRPQHF.

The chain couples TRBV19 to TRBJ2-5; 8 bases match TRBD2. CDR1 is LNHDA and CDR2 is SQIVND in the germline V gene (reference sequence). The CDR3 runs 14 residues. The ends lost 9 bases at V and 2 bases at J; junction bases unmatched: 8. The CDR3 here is CASRPGGGQETQYF. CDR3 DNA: TGTGCCAGCAGACCGGGGGGGGGTCAAGAGACCCAGTACTTC.

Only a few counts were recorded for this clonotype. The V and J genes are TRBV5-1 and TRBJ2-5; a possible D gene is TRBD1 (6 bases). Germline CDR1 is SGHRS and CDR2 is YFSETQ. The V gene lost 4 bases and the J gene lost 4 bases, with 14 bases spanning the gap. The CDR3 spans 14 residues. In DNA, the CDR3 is TGCGCCAGCAGCATTTCAGGGGACACAGAGACCCAGTACTTC. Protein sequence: CASSISGDTETQYF. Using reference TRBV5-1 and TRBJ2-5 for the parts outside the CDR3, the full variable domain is KAGVTQTPRYLIKTRGQQVTLSCSPISGHRSVSWYQQTPGQGLQFLFEYFSETQRNKGNFPGRFSGRQFSNSRSEMNVSTLELGDSALYLCASSISGDTETQYFGPGTRLLVL.

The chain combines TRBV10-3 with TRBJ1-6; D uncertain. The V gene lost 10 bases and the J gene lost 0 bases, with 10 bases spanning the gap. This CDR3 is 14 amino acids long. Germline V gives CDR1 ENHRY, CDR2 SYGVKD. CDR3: CATSLSSYNSPLHF. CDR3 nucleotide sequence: TGTGCCACGTCCCTGAGCTCCTATAATTCACCCCTCCACTTT.

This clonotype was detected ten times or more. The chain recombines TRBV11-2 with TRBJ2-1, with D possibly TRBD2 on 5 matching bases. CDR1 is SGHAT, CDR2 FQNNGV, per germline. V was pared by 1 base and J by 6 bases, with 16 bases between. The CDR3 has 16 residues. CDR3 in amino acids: CASSLVGSSGGNEQFF. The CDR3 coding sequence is TGTGCCAGCAGCTTAGTCGGTTCGTCCGGAGGCAATGAGCAGTTCTTC.

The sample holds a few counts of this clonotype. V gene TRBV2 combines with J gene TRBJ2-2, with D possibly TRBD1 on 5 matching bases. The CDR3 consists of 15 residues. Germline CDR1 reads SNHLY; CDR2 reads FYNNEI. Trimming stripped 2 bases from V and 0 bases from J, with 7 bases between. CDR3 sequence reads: CASSEIGANTGELFF. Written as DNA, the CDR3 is TGTGCCAGCAGTGAAATAGGGGCGAACACCGGGGAGCTGTTTTTT.

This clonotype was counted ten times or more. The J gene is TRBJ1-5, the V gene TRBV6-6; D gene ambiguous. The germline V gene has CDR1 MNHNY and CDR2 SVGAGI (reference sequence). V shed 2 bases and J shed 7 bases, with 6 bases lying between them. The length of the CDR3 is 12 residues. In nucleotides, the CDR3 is TGTGCCAGCAGTTACGGGGAGCAGCCCCAGCATTTT. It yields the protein CASSYGEQPQHF.

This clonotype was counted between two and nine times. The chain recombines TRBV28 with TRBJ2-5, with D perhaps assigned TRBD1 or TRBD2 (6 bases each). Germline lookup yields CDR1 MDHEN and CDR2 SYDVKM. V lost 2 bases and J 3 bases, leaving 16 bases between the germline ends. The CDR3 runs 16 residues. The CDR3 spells CASSLGGGGGEETQYF. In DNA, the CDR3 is TGTGCCAGCAGTTTAGGAGGGGGAGGCGGTGAAGAGACCCAGTACTTC.

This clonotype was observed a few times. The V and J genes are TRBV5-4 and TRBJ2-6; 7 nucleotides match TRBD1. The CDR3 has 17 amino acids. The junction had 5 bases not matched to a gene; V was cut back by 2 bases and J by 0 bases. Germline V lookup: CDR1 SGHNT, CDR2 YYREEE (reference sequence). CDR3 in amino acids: CASSFDRVGSGANVLTF. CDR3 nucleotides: TGTGCCAGCAGCTTCGACAGGGTGGGCTCTGGGGCCAACGTCCTGACTTTC.

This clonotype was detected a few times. DNA of the CDR3: TGTGCCAGCAGCCTCGCGAACAACGACAATGAGCAGTTCTTC. Translating gives CASSLANNDNEQFF. V gene TRBV3-1 combines with J gene TRBJ2-1; no clear D. The CDR3 has 14 amino acids. Per germline, CDR1 LGHDT and CDR2 YNNKEL (reference sequence). V lost 4 bases and J lost 5, with 12 bases in between.

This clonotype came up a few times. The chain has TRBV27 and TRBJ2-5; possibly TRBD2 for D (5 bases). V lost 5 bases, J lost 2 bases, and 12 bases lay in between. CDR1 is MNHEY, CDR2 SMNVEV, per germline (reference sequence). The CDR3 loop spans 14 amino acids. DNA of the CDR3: TGTGCCAGCAGTCACTCGGGCGGGCAAGAGACCCAGTACTTC. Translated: CASSHSGGQETQYF.

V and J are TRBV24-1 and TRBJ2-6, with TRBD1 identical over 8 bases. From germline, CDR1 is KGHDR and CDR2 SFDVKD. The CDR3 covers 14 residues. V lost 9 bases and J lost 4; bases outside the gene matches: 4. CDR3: CATSGGAGANVLTF. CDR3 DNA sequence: TGTGCCACCTCAGGGGGCGCAGGGGCCAACGTCCTGACTTTC.

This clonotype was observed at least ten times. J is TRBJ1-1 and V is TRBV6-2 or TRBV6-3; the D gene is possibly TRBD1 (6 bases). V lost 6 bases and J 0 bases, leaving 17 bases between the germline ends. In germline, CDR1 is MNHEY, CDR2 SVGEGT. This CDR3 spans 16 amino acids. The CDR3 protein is CASRRYRDLMNTEAFF. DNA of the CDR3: TGTGCCAGCAGACGATACAGGGATCTCATGAACACTGAAGCTTTCTTT.

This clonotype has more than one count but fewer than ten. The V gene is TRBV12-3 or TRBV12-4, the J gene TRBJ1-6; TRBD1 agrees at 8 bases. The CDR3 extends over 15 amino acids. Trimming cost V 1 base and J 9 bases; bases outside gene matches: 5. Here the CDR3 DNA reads TGTGCCAGCAGTTTAGGTCAGGGGGCTGGTTCACCCCTCCACTTT. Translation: CASSLGQGAGSPLHF.

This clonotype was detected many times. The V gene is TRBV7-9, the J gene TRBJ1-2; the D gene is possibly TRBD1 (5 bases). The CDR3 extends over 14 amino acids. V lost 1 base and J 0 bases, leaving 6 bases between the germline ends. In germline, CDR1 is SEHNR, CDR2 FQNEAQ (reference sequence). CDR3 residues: CASSLVQANYGYTF. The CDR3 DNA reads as TGTGCCAGCAGCTTAGTACAGGCTAACTATGGCTACACCTTC.

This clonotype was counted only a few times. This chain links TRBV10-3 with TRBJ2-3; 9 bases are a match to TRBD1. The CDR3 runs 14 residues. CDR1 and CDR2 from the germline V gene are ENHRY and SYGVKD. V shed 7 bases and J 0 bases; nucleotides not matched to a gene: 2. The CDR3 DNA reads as TGTGCCATCATCGGGACAGGGAGCACAGATACGCAGTATTTT. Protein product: CAIIGTGSTDTQYF.

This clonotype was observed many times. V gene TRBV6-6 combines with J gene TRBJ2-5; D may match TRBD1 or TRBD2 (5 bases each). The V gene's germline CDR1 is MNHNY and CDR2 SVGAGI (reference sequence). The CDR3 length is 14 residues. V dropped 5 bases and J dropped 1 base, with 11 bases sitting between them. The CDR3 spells CASSGTLTQETQYF. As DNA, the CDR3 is TGTGCCAGCAGTGGGACGCTGACCCAAGAGACCCAGTACTTC.

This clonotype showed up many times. CDR3 in amino acids: CASSQDLDRGLRQPQHF. CDR3 nucleotides: TGTGCCAGCAGCCAAGATCTAGACAGGGGTTTGAGGCAGCCCCAGCATTTT. The chain carries TRBV4-2 and TRBJ1-5, with 8 positions matching TRBD1. V gave up 0 bases and J gave up 7 bases; unmatched junction bases: 11. In germline, CDR1 is LGHNA, CDR2 YNFKEQ. The CDR3 extends over 17 amino acids.

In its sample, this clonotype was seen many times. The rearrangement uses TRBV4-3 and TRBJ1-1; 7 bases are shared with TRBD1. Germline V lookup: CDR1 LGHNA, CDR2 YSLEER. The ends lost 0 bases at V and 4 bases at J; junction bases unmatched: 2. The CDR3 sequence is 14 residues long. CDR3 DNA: TGCGCCAGCAGCCAAGAGGAGGGGGCCACTGAAGCTTTCTTT. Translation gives CASSQEEGATEAFF.